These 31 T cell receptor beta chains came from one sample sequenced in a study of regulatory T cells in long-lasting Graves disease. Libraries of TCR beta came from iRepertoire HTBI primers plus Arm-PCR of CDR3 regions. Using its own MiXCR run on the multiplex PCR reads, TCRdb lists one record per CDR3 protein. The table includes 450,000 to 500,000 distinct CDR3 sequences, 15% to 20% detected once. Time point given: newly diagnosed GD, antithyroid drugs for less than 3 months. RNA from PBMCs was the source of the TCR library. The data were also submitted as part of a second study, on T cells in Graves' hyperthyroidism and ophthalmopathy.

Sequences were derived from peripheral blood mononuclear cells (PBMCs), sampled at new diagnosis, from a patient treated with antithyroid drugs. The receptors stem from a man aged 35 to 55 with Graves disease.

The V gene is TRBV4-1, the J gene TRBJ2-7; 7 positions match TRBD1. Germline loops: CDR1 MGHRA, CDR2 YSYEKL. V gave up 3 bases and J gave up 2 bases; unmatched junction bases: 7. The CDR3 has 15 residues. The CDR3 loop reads CASSQDRFPPYEQYF. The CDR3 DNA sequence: TGCGCCAGCAGCCAGGACAGGTTCCCACCCTACGAGCAGTACTTC.

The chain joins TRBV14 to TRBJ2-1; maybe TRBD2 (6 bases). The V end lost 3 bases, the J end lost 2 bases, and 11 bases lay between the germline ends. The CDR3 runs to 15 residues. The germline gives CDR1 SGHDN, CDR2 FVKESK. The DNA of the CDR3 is TGTGCCAGCAGCCAGTCATCGGGGGCCTACAATGAGCAGTTCTTC. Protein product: CASSQSSGAYNEQFF. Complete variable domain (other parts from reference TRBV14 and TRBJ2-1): EAGVTQFPSHSVIEKGQTVTLRCDPISGHDNLYWYRRVMGKEIKFLLHFVKESKQDESGMPNNRFLAERTGGTYSTLKVQPAELEDSGVYFCASSQSSGAYNEQFFGPGTRLTVL.

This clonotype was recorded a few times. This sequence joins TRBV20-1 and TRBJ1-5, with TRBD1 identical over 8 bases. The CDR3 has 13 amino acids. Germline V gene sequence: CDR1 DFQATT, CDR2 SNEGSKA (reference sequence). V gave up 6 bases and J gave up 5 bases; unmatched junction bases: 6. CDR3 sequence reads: CSALPTGDQPQHF. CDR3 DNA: TGCAGTGCCCTACCGACAGGGGATCAGCCCCAGCATTTT.

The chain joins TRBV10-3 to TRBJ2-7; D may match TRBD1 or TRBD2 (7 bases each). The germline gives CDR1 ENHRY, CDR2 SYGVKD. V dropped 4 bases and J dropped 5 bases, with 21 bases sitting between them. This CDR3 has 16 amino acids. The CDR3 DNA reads TGTGCCATCAGTGGGGGGGGGAGGGGGCGCGGAGACGAGCAGTACTTC. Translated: CAISGGGRGRGDEQYF.

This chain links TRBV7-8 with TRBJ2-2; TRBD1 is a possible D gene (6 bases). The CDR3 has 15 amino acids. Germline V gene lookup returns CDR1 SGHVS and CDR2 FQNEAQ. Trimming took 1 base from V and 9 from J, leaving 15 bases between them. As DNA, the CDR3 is TGTGCCAGCAGCTTAGGTACAGGGATTGCGAGGGAGCTGTTTTTT. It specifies CASSLGTGIARELFF. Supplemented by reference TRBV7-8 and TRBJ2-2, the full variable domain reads GAGVSQSPRYKVAKRGQDVALRCDPISGHVSLFWYQQALGQGPEFLTYFQNEAQLDKSGLPSDRFFAERPEGSVSTLKIQRTQQEDSAVYLCASSLGTGIARELFFGEGSRLTVL.

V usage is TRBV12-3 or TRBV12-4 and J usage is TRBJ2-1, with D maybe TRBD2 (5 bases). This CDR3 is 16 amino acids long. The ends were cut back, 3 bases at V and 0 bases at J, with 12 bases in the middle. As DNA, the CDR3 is TGTGCCAGCAGTTTCCGGACTGTGAGCTCCTACAATGAGCAGTTCTTC. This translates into CASSFRTVSSYNEQFF.

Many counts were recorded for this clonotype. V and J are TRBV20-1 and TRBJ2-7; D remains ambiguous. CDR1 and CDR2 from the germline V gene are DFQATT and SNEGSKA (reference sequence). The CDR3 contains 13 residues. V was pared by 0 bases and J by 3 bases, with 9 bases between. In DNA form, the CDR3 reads TGCAGTGCTAGAGATCAATCCTACTACGAGCAGTACTTC. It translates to CSARDQSYYEQYF.

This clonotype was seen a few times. CDR3 sequence (DNA): TGTGCCAGTAGTAGGTTCCCTTGGGACACTGAAGCTTTCTTT. Protein sequence: CASSRFPWDTEAFF. The chain carries TRBV19 and TRBJ1-1; D unclear. Deletions cut 4 bases from V and 3 bases from J, with 12 bases between. Germline CDR1 reads LNHDA; CDR2 reads SQIVND (reference sequence). The CDR3 is 14 residues long.

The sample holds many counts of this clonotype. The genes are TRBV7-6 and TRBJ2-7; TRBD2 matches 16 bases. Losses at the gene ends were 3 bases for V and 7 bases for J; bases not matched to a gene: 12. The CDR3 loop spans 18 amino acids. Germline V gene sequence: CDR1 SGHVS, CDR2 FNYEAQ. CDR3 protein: CASSLAGTSGRARGEQYF. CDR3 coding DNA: TGTGCCAGCAGCTTGGCCGGGACTAGCGGGAGGGCCCGTGGTGAGCAGTACTTC.

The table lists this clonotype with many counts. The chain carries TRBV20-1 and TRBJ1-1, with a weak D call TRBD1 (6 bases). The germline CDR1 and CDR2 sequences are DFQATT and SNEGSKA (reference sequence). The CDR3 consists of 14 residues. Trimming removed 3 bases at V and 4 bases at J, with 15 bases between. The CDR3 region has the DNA TGCAGTGCTAGTGGGACATCTTATTCCACTGAAGCTTTCTTT. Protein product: CSASGTSYSTEAFF.

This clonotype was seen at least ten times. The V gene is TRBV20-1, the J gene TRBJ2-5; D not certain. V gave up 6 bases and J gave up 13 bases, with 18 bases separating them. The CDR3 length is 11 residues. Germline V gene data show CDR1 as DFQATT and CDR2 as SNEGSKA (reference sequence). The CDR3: CSASRSGRSYF. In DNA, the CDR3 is TGCAGTGCCTCTAGATCCGGACGGTCGTACTTC.

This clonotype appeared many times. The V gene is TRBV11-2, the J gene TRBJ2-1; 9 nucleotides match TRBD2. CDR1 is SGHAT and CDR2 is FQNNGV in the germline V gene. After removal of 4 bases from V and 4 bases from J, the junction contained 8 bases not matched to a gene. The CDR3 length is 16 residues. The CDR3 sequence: CASSWSGLALYNEQFF. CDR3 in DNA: TGTGCCAGCAGCTGGTCGGGACTAGCTCTTTACAATGAGCAGTTCTTC.

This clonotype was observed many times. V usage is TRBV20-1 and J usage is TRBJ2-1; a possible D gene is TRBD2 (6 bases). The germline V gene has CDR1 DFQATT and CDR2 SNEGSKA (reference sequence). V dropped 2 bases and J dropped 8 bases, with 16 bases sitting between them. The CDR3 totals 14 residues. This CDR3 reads CSARPGTLADEQFF. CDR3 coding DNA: TGCAGTGCTAGACCCGGGACTCTCGCTGATGAGCAGTTCTTC.

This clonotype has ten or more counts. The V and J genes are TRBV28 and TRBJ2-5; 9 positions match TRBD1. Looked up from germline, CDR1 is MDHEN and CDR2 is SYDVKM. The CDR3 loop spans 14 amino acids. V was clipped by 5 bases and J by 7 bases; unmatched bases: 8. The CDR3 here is CASSTPQGAGTQYF. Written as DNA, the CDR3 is TGTGCCAGCAGTACCCCACAGGGGGCAGGGACCCAGTACTTC.

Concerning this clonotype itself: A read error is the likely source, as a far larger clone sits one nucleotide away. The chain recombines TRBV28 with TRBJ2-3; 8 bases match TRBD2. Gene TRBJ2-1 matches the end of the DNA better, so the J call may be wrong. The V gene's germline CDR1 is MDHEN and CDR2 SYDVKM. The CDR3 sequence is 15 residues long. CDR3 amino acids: CASTRGFGGGNGQFF. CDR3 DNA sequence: TGTGCCAGCACCCGTGGGTTTGGCGGGGGGAATGGGCAGTTCTTC.

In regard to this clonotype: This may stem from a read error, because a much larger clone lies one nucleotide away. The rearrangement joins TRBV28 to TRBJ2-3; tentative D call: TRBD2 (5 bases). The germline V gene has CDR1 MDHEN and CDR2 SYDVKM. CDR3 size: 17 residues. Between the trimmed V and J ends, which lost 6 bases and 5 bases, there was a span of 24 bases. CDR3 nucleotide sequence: TGTGCCAGCAGGTTCCTAACAGCGGTTCCGGCGGGAGATACGCAGTATTTT. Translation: CASRFLTAVPAGDTQYF.

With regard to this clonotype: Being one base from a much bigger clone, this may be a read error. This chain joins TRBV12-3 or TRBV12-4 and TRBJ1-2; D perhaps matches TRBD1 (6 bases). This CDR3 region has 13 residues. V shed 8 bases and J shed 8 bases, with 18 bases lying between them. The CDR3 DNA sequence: TGTGCCAGCGGTCGTGGTACAGGGTTCGGCTACACCTTC. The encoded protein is CASGRGTGFGYTF.

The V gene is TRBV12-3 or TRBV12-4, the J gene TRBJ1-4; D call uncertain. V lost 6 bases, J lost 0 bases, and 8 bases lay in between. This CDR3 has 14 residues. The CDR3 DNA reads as TGTGCCAGCAGCTTCTTTGCAACTAATGAAAAACTGTTTTTT. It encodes CASSFFATNEKLFF.

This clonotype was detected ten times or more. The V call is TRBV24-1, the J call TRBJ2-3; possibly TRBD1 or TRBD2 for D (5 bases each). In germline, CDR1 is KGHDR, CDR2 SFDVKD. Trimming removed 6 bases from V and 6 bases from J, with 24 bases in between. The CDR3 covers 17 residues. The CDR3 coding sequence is TGTGCCACCAGTCGACGGGTTTCAGGGACGGTAGGGGATACGCAGTATTTT. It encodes CATSRRVSGTVGDTQYF.

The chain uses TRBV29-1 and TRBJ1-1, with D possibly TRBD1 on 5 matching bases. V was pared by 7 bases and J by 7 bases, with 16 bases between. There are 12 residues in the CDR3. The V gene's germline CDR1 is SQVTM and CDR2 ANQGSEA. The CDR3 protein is CSGGGSDDEAFF. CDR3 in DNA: TGCAGCGGGGGGGGGTCTGATGATGAAGCTTTCTTT.

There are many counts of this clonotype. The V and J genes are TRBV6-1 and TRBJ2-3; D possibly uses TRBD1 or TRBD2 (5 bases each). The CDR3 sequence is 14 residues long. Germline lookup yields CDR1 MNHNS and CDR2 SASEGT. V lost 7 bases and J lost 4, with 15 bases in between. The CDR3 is CASIEGSGADTQYF. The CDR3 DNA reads TGTGCCAGCATCGAGGGGAGCGGCGCAGATACGCAGTATTTT.

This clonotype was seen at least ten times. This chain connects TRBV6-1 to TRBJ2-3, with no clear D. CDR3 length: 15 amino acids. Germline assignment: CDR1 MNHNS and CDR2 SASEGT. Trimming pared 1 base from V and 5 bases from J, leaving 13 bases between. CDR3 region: CASSEVGKARDTQYF. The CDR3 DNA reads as TGTGCCAGCAGTGAAGTAGGGAAGGCCCGAGATACGCAGTATTTT.

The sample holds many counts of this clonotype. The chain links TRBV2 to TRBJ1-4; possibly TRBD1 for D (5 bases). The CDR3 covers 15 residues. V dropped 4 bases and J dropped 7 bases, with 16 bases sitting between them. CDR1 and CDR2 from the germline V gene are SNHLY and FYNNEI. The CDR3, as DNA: TGTGCCAGCAGTGGTGTAAGGGGCGGCAGTGAAAAACTGTTTTTT. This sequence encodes CASSGVRGGSEKLFF.

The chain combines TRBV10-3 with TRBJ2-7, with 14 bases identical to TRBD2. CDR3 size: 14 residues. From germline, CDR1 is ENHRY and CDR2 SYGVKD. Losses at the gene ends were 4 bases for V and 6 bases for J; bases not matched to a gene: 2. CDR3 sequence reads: CAISATSGRVEQYF. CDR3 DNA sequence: TGTGCCATCAGTGCGACTAGCGGGAGGGTCGAGCAGTACTTC.

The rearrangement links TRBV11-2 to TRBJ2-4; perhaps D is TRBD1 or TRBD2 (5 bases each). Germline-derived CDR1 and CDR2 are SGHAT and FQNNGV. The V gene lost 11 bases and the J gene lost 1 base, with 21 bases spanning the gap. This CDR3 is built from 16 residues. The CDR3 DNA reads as TGTGCCTGGAGTTTTTTGGGGGTGGGGGCCAAAAACATTCAGTACTTC. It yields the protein CAWSFLGVGAKNIQYF.

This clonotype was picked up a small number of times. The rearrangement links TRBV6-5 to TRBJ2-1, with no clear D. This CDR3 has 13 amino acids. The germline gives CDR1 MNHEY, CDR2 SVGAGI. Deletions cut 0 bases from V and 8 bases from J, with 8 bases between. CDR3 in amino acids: CASSYSRAYEQFF. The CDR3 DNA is TGTGCCAGCAGTTACTCCCGGGCCTATGAGCAGTTCTTC.

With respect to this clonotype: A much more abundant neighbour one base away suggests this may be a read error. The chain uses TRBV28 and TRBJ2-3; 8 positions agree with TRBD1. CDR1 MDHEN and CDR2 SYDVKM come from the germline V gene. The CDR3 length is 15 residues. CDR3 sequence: CASRYRQGLADTQNF. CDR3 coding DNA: TGTGCCAGCAGGTACCGACAGGGGCTAGCAGATACGCAGAATTTT.

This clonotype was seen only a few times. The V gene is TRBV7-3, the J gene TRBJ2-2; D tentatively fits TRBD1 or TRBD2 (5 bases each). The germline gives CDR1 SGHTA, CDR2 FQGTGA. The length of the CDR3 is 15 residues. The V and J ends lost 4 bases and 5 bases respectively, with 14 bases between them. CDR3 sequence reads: CASSSDGAGTGELFF. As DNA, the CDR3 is TGTGCCAGCAGCTCCGACGGGGCTGGGACCGGGGAGCTGTTTTTT. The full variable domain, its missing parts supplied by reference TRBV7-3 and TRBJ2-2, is GAGVSQTPSNKVTEKGKYVELRCDPISGHTALYWYRQSLGQGPEFLIYFQGTGAADDSGLPNDRFFAVRPEGSVSTLKIQRTERGDSAVYLCASSSDGAGTGELFFGEGSRLTVL.

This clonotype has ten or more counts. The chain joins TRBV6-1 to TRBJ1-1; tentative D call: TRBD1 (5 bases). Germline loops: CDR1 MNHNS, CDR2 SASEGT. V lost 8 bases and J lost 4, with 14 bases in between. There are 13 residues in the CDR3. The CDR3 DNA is TGTGCCAGCTCCCGGACAAGGGGCACTGAAGCTTTCTTT. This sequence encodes CASSRTRGTEAFF.

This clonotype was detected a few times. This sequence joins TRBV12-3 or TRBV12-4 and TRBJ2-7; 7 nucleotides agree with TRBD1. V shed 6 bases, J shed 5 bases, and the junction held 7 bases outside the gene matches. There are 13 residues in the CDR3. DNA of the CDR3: TGTGCCAGCAGAGATACAGGGGCGGACGAGCAGTACTTC. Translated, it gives CASRDTGADEQYF.

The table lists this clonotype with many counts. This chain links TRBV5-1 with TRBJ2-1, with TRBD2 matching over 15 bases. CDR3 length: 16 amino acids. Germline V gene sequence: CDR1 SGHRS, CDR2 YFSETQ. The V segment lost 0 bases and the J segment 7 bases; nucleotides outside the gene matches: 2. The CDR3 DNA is TGCGCCAGCAGCTTGGGGACTAGCGGGAGGGCGAATGAGCAGTTCTTC. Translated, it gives CASSLGTSGRANEQFF.